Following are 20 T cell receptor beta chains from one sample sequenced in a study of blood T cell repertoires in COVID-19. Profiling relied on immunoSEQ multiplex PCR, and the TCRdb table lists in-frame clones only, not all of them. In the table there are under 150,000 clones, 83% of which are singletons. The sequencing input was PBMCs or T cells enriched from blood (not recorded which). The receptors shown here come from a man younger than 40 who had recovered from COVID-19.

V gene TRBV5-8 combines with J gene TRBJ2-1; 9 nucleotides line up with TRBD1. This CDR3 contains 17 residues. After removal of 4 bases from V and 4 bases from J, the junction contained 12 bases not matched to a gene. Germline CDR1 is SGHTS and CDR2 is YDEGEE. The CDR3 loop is CASSLALGDREYNEQFF. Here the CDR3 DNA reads TGTGCCAGCAGCCTGGCGTTAGGGGACAGGGAATACAATGAGCAGTTCTTC.

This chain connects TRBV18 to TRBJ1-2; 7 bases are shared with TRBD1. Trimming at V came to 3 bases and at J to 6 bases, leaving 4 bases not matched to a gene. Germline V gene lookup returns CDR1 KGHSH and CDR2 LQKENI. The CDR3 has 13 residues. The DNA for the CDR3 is TGTGCCAGCTCACCTTCGACAGGGAATGGCTACACCTTC. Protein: CASSPSTGNGYTF.

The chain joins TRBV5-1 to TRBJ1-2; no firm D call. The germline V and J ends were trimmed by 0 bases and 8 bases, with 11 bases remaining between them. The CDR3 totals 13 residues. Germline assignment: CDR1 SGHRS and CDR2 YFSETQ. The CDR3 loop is CASSLDGEEGYTF. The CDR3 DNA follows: TGCGCCAGCAGCTTGGATGGAGAGGAGGGCTACACCTTC. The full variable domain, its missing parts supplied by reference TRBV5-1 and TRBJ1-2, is KAGVTQTPRYLIKTRGQQVTLSCSPISGHRSVSWYQQTPGQGLQFLFEYFSETQRNKGNFPGRFSGRQFSNSRSEMNVSTLELGDSALYLCASSLDGEEGYTFGSGTRLTVV.

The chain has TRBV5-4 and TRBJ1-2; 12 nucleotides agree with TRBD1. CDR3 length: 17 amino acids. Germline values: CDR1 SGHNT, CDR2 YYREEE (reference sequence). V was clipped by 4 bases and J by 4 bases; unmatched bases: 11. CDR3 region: CASSPGTGGRSFYGYTF. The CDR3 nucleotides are TGTGCCAGCAGCCCCGGGACAGGGGGCCGTTCCTTCTATGGCTACACCTTC.

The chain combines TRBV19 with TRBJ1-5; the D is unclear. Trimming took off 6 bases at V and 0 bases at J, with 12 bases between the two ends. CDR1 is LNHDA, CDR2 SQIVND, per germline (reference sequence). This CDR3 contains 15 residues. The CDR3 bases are TGTGCCAGTAGGGTCGGAGCTTATAGCAATCAGCCCCAGCATTTT. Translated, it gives CASRVGAYSNQPQHF.

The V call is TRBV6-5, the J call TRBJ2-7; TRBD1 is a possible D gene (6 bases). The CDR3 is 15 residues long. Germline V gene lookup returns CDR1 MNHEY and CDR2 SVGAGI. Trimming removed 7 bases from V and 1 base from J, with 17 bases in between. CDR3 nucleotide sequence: TGTGCCAGCAAAGAGGGGGATACTGCGTCCTACGAGCAGTACTTC. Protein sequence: CASKEGDTASYEQYF.

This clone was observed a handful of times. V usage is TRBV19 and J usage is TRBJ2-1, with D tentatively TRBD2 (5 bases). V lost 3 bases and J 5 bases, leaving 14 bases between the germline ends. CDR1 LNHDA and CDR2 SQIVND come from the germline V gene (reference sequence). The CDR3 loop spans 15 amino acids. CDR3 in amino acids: CASSIYEGLNNEQFF. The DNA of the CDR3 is TGTGCCAGTAGTATCTATGAGGGTTTAAACAATGAGCAGTTCTTC.

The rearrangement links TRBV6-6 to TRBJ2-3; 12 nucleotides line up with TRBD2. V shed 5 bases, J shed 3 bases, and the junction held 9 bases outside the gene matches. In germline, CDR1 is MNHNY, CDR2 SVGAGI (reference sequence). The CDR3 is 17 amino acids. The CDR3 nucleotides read TGTGCCAGCAGTCCCGCGACTAGCGGGAGAACTACAGATACGCAGTATTTT. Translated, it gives CASSPATSGRTTDTQYF.

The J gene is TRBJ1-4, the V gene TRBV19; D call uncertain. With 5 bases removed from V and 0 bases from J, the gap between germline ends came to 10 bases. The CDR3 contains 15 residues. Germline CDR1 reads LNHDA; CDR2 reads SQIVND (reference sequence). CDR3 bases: TGTGCCAGTAGTGCGCTAGGTGCAACTAATGAAAAACTGTTTTTT. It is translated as CASSALGATNEKLFF.

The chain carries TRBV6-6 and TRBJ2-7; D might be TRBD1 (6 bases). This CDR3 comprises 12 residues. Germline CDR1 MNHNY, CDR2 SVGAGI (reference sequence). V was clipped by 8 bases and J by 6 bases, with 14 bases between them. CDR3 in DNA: TGTGCCAGCGGGACACCCGCTGGCGAGCAGTACTTC. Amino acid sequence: CASGTPAGEQYF.

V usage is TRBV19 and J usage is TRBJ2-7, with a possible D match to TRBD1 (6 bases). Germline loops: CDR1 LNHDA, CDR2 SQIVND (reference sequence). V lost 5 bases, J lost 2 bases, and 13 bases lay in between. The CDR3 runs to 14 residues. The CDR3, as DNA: TGTGCCAGTAGTCCACGACAGGCAACCTACGAGCAGTACTTC. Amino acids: CASSPRQATYEQYF.

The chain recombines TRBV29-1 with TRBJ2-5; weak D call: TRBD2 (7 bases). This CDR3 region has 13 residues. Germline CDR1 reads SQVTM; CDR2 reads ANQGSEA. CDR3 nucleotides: TGCAGTTCAGCGCAGGGGAGGGAGGAGACCCAGTACTTC. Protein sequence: CSSAQGREETQYF.

The CDR3 spells CASSEMGGGERNTIYF. CDR3 nucleotide sequence: TGTGCCAGCAGTGAAATGGGCGGGGGCGAGAGAAACACCATATATTTT. The rearrangement links TRBV6-1 to TRBJ1-3; TRBD1 might be the D (6 bases). The CDR3 sequence is 16 residues long. Germline V gives CDR1 MNHNS, CDR2 SASEGT. Between the trimmed V and J ends, which lost 2 bases and 5 bases, there was a span of 16 bases.

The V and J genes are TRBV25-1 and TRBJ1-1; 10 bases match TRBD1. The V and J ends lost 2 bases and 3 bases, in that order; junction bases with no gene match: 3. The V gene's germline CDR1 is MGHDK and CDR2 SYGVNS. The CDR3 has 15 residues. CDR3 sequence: CASSEGGQGYTEAFF. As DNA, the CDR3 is TGTGCCAGCAGTGAAGGGGGACAGGGGTACACTGAAGCTTTCTTT.

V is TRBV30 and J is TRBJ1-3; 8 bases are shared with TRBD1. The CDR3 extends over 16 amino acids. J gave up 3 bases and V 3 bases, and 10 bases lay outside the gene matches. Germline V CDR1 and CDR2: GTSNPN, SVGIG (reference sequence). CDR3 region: CAWSPVSGGYGNTIYF. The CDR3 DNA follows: TGTGCCTGGAGCCCGGTCTCAGGGGGCTATGGAAACACCATATATTTT.

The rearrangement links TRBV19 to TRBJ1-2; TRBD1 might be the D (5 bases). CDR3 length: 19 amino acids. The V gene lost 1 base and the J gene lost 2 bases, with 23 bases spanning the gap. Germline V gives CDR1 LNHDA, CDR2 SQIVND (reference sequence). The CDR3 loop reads CASSIGDKLPGGKNYGYTF. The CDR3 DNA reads TGTGCCAGTAGTATAGGTGACAAACTACCCGGGGGAAAGAACTATGGCTACACCTTC.

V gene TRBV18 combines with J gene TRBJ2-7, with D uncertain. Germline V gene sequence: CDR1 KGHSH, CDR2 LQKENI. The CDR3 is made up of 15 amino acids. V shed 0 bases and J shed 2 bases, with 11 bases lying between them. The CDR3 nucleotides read TGTGCCAGCTCACCACCGTTTGAGGTCCCCTACGAGCAGTACTTC. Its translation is CASSPPFEVPYEQYF.

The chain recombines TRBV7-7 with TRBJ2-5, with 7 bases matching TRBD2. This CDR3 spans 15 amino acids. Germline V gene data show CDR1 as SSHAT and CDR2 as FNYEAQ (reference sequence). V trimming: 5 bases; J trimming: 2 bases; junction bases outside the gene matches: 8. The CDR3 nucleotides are TGTGCCAGCAGCGCCCGCCCCGGGGGGCAAGAGACCCAGTACTTC. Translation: CASSARPGGQETQYF.

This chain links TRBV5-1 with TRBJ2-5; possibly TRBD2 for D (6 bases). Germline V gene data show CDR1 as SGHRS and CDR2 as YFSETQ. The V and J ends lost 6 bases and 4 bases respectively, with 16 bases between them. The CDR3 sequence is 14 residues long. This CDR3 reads CASNRGTPGETQYF. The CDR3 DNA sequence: TGCGCCAGCAATCGAGGGACTCCGGGAGAGACCCAGTACTTC.

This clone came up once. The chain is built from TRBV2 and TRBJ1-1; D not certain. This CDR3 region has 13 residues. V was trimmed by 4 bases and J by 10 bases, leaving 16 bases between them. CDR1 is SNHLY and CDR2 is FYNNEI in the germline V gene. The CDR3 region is CASSGEAHRGAFF. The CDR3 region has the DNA TGTGCCAGCAGTGGGGAGGCGCACCGTGGAGCTTTCTTT.